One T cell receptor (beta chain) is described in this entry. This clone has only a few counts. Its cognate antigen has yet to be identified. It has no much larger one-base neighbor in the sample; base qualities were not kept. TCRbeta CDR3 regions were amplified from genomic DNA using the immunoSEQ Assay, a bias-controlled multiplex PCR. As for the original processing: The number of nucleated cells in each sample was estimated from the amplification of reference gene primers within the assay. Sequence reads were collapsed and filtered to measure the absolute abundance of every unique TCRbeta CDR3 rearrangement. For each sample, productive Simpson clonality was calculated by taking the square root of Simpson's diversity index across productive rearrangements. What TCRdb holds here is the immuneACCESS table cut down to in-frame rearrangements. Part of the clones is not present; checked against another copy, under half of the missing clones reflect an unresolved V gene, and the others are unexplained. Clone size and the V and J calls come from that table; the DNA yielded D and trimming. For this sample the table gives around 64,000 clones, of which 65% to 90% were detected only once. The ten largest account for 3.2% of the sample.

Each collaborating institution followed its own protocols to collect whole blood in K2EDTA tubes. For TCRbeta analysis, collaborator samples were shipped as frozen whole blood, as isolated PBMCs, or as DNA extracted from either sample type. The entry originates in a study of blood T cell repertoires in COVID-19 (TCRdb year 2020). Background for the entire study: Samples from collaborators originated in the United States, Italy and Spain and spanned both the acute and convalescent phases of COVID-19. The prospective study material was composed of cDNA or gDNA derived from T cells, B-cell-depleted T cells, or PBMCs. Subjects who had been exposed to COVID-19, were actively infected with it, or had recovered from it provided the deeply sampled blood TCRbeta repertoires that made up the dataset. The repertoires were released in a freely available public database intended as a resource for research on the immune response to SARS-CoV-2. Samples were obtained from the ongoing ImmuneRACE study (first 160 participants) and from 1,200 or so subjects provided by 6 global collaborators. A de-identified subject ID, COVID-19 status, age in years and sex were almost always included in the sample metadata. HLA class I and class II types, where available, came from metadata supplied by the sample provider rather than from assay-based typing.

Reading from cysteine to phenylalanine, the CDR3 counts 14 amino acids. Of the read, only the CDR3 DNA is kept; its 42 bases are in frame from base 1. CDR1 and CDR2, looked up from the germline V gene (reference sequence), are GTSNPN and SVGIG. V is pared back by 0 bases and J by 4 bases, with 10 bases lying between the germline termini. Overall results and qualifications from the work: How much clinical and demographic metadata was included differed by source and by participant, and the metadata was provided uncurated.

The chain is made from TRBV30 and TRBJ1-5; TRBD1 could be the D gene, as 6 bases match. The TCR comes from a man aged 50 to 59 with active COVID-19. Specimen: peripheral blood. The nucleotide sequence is TGTGCCTGGAGTGTACCAGGGGCAAATCAGCCCCAGCATTTT. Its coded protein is CAWSVPGANQPQHF.